The 17 T cell receptor beta chains listed next were all sequenced from one sample in a study of blood T cell repertoires in COVID-19. Here immunoSEQ multiplex PCR was the method, and the copy in TCRdb shows in-frame clones only, minus some. The sample yields some 100,000 clones, approximately 91% seen once. Sequencing input: peripheral blood. All receptors come from a man aged 50-60 years with active COVID-19.

This chain joins TRBV3-1 (or the pseudogene TRBV3-2) and TRBJ2-6; D not resolved. CDR3 size: 16 residues. Germline values: CDR1 LGHDT, CDR2 YNNKEL (reference sequence). V was clipped by 0 bases and J by 0 bases, with 6 bases between them. This chain's CDR3 is CASSQDLLSGANVLTF. The CDR3 coding sequence is TGTGCCAGCAGCCAAGATCTTCTCTCTGGGGCCAACGTCCTGACTTTC.

The chain couples TRBV19 to TRBJ1-1; tentatively, D is TRBD1 (5 bases). The germline V and J ends were trimmed by 10 bases and 5 bases, with 26 bases remaining between them. In germline, CDR1 is LNHDA, CDR2 SQIVND (reference sequence). CDR3 size: 16 residues. This CDR3 is CATSGLAHDGETEAFF. CDR3 DNA sequence: TGTGCCACCTCAGGGTTAGCCCATGATGGTGAGACTGAAGCTTTCTTT.

The chain is built from TRBV7-9 and TRBJ1-4, with a possible D match to TRBD1 (5 bases). In germline, CDR1 is SEHNR, CDR2 FQNEAQ (reference sequence). Trimming removed 6 bases from V and 7 bases from J, with 18 bases in between. CDR3 length: 15 residues. The CDR3 DNA follows: TGTGCCAGCAGGCGCGCCGGGCCAGGGATTGAAAAACTGTTTTTT. Amino acids: CASRRAGPGIEKLFF.

The rearrangement joins TRBV19 to TRBJ2-5, with 9 bases identical to TRBD1. Germline lookup yields CDR1 LNHDA and CDR2 SQIVND (reference sequence). The J segment lost 5 bases and the V segment lost 5 bases, leaving 6 bases of the junction unmatched. This CDR3 has 14 residues. CDR3 nucleotide sequence: TGTGCCAGTAGTCTACAGGGGGCCGGTGAGACCCAGTACTTC. Translating it yields CASSLQGAGETQYF.

The V and J genes are TRBV6-5 and TRBJ1-1; D remains ambiguous. Germline V lookup: CDR1 MNHEY, CDR2 SVGAGI. CDR3 length: 13 residues. Trimming left V 7 bases short and J 1 base short, with 10 bases between. The CDR3 loop is CASIGGRNTEAFF. Written as DNA, the CDR3 is TGTGCCAGCATTGGCGGTAGGAACACTGAAGCTTTCTTT.

The rearrangement links TRBV7-9 to TRBJ2-1, with 8 bases fitting TRBD2. Trimming removed 0 bases from V and 14 bases from J; junction bases left unmatched: 9. The CDR3 contains 14 residues. Germline CDR1 and CDR2: SEHNR and FQNEAQ (reference sequence). In DNA form, the CDR3 reads TGTGCCAGCAGCTTAGCGATGGCGGGGGGCCCCAAGTTCTTC. Its protein product is CASSLAMAGGPKFF.

The chain couples TRBV3-1 (or the pseudogene TRBV3-2) to TRBJ2-3; D not certain. Germline lookup yields CDR1 LGHDT and CDR2 YNNKEL (reference sequence). With 4 bases removed from V and 4 bases from J, the gap between germline ends came to 12 bases. This CDR3 spans 14 amino acids. CDR3 amino acids: CASSPSLAADTQYF. The CDR3, as DNA: TGTGCCAGCAGCCCGTCGTTAGCCGCAGATACGCAGTATTTT.

This chain joins TRBV5-1 and TRBJ1-6, with D hard to call. Germline V gives CDR1 SGHRS, CDR2 YFSETQ. Trimming shortened V by 0 bases and J by 6 bases, and 7 bases separated the two germline ends. This CDR3 spans 14 amino acids. The CDR3 region has the DNA TGCGCCAGCAGCTTGGGGCGGGGTAATTCACCCCTCCACTTT. It is translated as CASSLGRGNSPLHF.

V gene TRBV13 combines with J gene TRBJ2-1; D gene ambiguous. The length of the CDR3 is 11 residues. V was cut by 5 bases and J by 6 bases, with 5 bases left in between. Germline V gene sequence: CDR1 PRHDT, CDR2 FYEKMQ (reference sequence). The CDR3 DNA is TGTGCCAGCAGCATCCTCAATGAGCAGTTCTTC. As protein: CASSILNEQFF.

The J gene is TRBJ1-4, the V gene TRBV20-1; D not certain. The V end was cut by 3 bases, the J end by 0 bases, with 14 bases between. Looked up from germline, CDR1 is DFQATT and CDR2 is SNEGSKA (reference sequence). CDR3 size: 16 residues. CDR3 nucleotides: TGCAGTGCTAGTCGGCAGGTAGTGGCAACTAATGAAAAACTGTTTTTT. Translating it yields CSASRQVVATNEKLFF.

This clone was recorded only once. The gene calls are TRBV3-1 (or the pseudogene TRBV3-2) and TRBJ1-1, with TRBD1 matching over 7 bases. This CDR3 is built from 14 residues. CDR1 and CDR2 from the germline V gene are LGHDT and YNNKEL (reference sequence). Germline trimming cut 5 bases from V and 1 base from J; bases unmatched to any gene: 4. The CDR3 coding sequence is TGTGCCAGCAGCTCGGGACAGAGGAACACTGAAGCTTTCTTT. Protein product: CASSSGQRNTEAFF.

The chain links TRBV19 to TRBJ2-7, with D unresolved. The germline CDR1 and CDR2 sequences are LNHDA and SQIVND (reference sequence). Trimming stripped 4 bases from V and 1 base from J, with 11 bases between. The CDR3 has 14 residues. This chain's CDR3 is CASSNPTESYEQYF. The CDR3, as DNA: TGTGCCAGTAGTAATCCCACAGAGTCCTACGAGCAGTACTTC. Filled out from reference TRBV19 and TRBJ2-7, the complete variable domain reads DGGITQSPKYLFRKEGQNVTLSCEQNLNHDAMYWYRQDPGQGLRLIYYSQIVNDFQKGDIAEGYSVSREKKESFPLTVTSAQKNPTAFYLCASSNPTESYEQYFGPGTRLTVT.

This clone is a singleton in its sample. The rearrangement joins TRBV2 to TRBJ1-4; 7 bases match TRBD1. J lost 7 bases, V lost 4 bases, and 9 bases had no gene match. Germline V gene lookup returns CDR1 SNHLY and CDR2 FYNNEI. The CDR3 consists of 15 residues. DNA for the CDR3: TGTGCCAGCAGTGGTGGGGGGACAGTAGCTGAAAAACTGTTTTTT. It is translated as CASSGGGTVAEKLFF.

This chain uses TRBV7-9 with TRBJ2-7; 11 nucleotides line up with TRBD2. J lost 7 bases, V lost 1 base, and 6 bases had no gene match. The CDR3 runs 15 residues. Germline V gives CDR1 SEHNR, CDR2 FQNEAQ (reference sequence). CDR3 nucleotides: TGTGCCAGCAGCTTAGAGGGACTAGCGGTTGGGGAGCAGTACTTC. Translation gives CASSLEGLAVGEQYF.

The J gene is TRBJ2-7, the V gene TRBV19, with a possible D match to TRBD1 (6 bases). The CDR3 length is 11 residues. Germline V gene sequence: CDR1 LNHDA, CDR2 SQIVND (reference sequence). Trimming pared 10 bases from V and 6 bases from J, leaving 13 bases between. CDR3 amino acids: CATLSGVEQYF. DNA of the CDR3: TGTGCCACCCTTTCAGGGGTCGAGCAGTACTTC.

The chain couples TRBV19 to TRBJ2-2; 8 bases map to TRBD1. The CDR3 runs to 14 residues. J was trimmed by 7 bases and V by 8 bases; bases with no gene match: 9. Germline loops: CDR1 LNHDA, CDR2 SQIVND (reference sequence). The CDR3 DNA follows: TGTGCCAGTTCCAGGACAGGGCTGGGCGGGGAGCTGTTTTTT. Translating gives CASSRTGLGGELFF.

The rearrangement uses TRBV18 and TRBJ2-7, with 9 bases lining up with TRBD1. V shed 6 bases and J 2 bases; nucleotides not matched to a gene: 5. CDR1 is KGHSH, CDR2 LQKENI, per germline. CDR3 length equals 14 residues. The CDR3 protein is CASSPGTGPYEQYV. DNA of the CDR3: TGTGCCAGCTCGCCCGGGACAGGGCCCTACGAGCAGTACGTC.